These T cell receptor beta chains were read from a single sample in a study of T-cell reconstitution after alpha-beta-depleted transplantation in children. TCRdb processed the PCR reads anew with MiXCR; each CDR3 protein has one entry. The sample records approximately 490,000 distinct CDR3 sequences, approximately 12% being singletons. Material: PBMCs from the stem cell graft donor, obtained from the stem cell graft. The receptor source for this set is a human donor who donated a stem cell graft to a child with combined immunodeficiency. Both conserved end residues are part of each CDR3. D genes are given only for firm matches. Expanded clones are given a class, and other clones once, few, many or no size at all.

CDR3 protein: CASSTLAGTSGRDYNEQFF
CDR3 DNA: TGTGCCAGCAGCACCCTAGCCGGGACTAGCGGGAGGGACTACAATGAGCAGTTCTTC
clone size: few
V gene: TRBV7-2
D gene: TRBD2
J gene: TRBJ2-1

CDR3 protein: CASSSYPPIEQYF
CDR3 DNA: TGTGCCAGCAGTTCCTATCCACCGATCGAGCAGTACTTC
clone size: few
V gene: TRBV27
D gene: .
J gene: TRBJ2-7

CDR3 protein: CAISLTLVSAGENPTDTQYF
CDR3 DNA: TGTGCCATAAGTTTAACTCTCGTCTCTGCGGGGGAGAACCCCACAGATACGCAGTATTTT
clone size: few
V gene: TRBV10-3
D gene: TRBD2
J gene: TRBJ2-3

CDR3 protein: CASSPTGGETQYF
CDR3 DNA: TGTGCCAGCAGCCCCACAGGGGGGGAGACCCAGTACTTC
clone size: many
V gene: TRBV7-8
D gene: TRBD1
J gene: TRBJ2-5

CDR3 protein: CSAGSGGASYEQYF
CDR3 DNA: TGCAGTGCTGGTAGCGGGGGGGCCTCCTACGAGCAGTACTTC
clone size: .
V gene: TRBV20-1
D gene: TRBD2
J gene: TRBJ2-7

CDR3 protein: CASSLGAGGEYNEQFF
CDR3 DNA: TGTGCCAGCAGTTTAGGGGCGGGAGGAGAATACAATGAGCAGTTCTTC
clone size: few
V gene: TRBV12-3/TRBV12-4
D gene: TRBD2
J gene: TRBJ2-1

CDR3 protein: CASSFGGSRYEQYF
CDR3 DNA: TGTGCCAGCAGCTTCGGCGGGAGTCGTTACGAGCAGTACTTC
clone size: few
V gene: TRBV7-9
D gene: TRBD2
J gene: TRBJ2-7

CDR3 protein: CASSQDPKSTGELFF
CDR3 DNA: TGCGCCAGCAGCCAAGATCCCAAATCCACCGGGGAGCTGTTTTTT
clone size: many
V gene: TRBV4-3
D gene: .
J gene: TRBJ2-2

CDR3 protein: CSAMTGGTEAFF
CDR3 DNA: TGCAGCGCAATGACAGGGGGCACTGAAGCTTTCTTT
clone size: few
V gene: TRBV29-1
D gene: TRBD1
J gene: TRBJ1-1

CDR3 protein: CASSRTPGRDQPQHF
CDR3 DNA: TGTGCCAGCAGTAGGACCCCAGGGCGCGATCAGCCCCAGCATTTT
clone size: many
V gene: TRBV12-3/TRBV12-4
D gene: .
J gene: TRBJ1-5

CDR3 protein: CASSLFGGNAYEQYF
CDR3 DNA: TGTGCCAGCAGCTTATTTGGCGGGAACGCCTACGAGCAGTACTTC
clone size: few
V gene: TRBV7-8
D gene: .
J gene: TRBJ2-7

CDR3 protein: CASSFGGRTTGELFF
CDR3 DNA: TGCGCCAGCAGCTTTGGCGGGAGGACCACCGGGGAGCTGTTTTTT
clone size: .
V gene: TRBV5-1
D gene: TRBD2
J gene: TRBJ2-2

CDR3 protein: CASSGQAYGYTF
CDR3 DNA: TGTGCCAGCAGCGGACAGGCCTATGGCTACACCTTC
clone size: many
V gene: TRBV28
D gene: TRBD1
J gene: TRBJ1-2

CDR3 protein: CASTPPGQTEAFF
CDR3 DNA: TGTGCCAGCACCCCCCCAGGGCAGACTGAAGCTTTCTTT
clone size: few
V gene: TRBV6-6
D gene: .
J gene: TRBJ1-1

CDR3 protein: CSVFVAGEETQYF
CDR3 DNA: TGCAGCGTTTTTGTAGCGGGAGAAGAGACCCAGTACTTC
clone size: .
V gene: TRBV29-1
D gene: TRBD2
J gene: TRBJ2-5

CDR3 protein: CASSHHPPGLVDNEQFF
CDR3 DNA: TGTGCCAGCAGCCATCATCCTCCTGGACTAGTAGACAATGAGCAGTTCTTC
clone size: .
V gene: TRBV3-1
D gene: TRBD2
J gene: TRBJ2-1

CDR3 protein: CASSQDGLAGALTDTQYF
CDR3 DNA: TGCGCCAGCAGCCAAGATGGCCTGGCGGGAGCCCTCACAGATACGCAGTATTTT
clone size: many
V gene: TRBV4-3
D gene: TRBD2
J gene: TRBJ2-3

CDR3 protein: CASSLGDSSYEQYF
CDR3 DNA: TGTGCCAGCAGCTTGGGAGACTCATCCTACGAGCAGTACTTC
clone size: many
V gene: TRBV7-6
D gene: .
J gene: TRBJ2-7

CDR3 protein: CASSQQGVETQYF
CDR3 DNA: TGTGCCAGCAGCCAACAGGGGGTTGAGACCCAGTACTTC
clone size: few
V gene: TRBV5-4
D gene: TRBD1
J gene: TRBJ2-5

CDR3 protein: CASSIGTGLNTEAFF
CDR3 DNA: TGTGCCAGCAGTATCGGGACAGGCCTGAACACTGAAGCTTTCTTT
clone size: many
V gene: TRBV12-3/TRBV12-4
D gene: TRBD1
J gene: TRBJ1-1

CDR3 protein: CASSLLGGRSSYNEQFF
CDR3 DNA: TGTGCCAGCAGCTTACTGGGCGGGCGCAGCTCCTACAATGAGCAGTTCTTC
clone size: few
V gene: TRBV7-2
D gene: .
J gene: TRBJ2-1

CDR3 protein: CASNPSSGETYNEQFF
CDR3 DNA: TGTGCCAGCAACCCTTCTAGCGGGGAAACCTACAATGAGCAGTTCTTC
clone size: few
V gene: TRBV6-1
D gene: TRBD2
J gene: TRBJ2-1

CDR3 protein: CASSQALPLSSGVGETQYF
CDR3 DNA: TGTGCCAGCAGCCAAGCCTTGCCCCTGTCTAGCGGGGTGGGGGAGACCCAGTACTTC
clone size: few
V gene: TRBV4-2
D gene: TRBD2
J gene: TRBJ2-5

CDR3 protein: CATNVGGNEQFF
CDR3 DNA: TGTGCCACCAACGTTGGGGGTAATGAGCAGTTCTTC
clone size: many
V gene: TRBV24-1
D gene: .
J gene: TRBJ2-1

CDR3 protein: CASSYATGQYF
CDR3 DNA: TGTGCCAGCAGCTACGCCACCGGGCAGTACTTC
clone size: .
V gene: TRBV7-2
D gene: .
J gene: TRBJ2-7

CDR3 protein: CASSEGWAPSTDTQYF
CDR3 DNA: TGTGCCAGCAGTGAAGGTTGGGCGCCGAGCACAGATACGCAGTATTTT
clone size: .
V gene: TRBV2
D gene: .
J gene: TRBJ2-3

CDR3 protein: CASSSPLTSGTGELFF
CDR3 DNA: TGTGCCAGCAGCTCCCCTCTCACTAGCGGCACCGGGGAGCTGTTTTTT
clone size: few
V gene: TRBV12-3/TRBV12-4
D gene: TRBD2
J gene: TRBJ2-2

CDR3 protein: CASEAGGAGELFF
CDR3 DNA: TGTGCCAGCGAGGCGGGAGGGGCCGGGGAGCTGTTTTTT
clone size: .
V gene: TRBV2
D gene: TRBD2
J gene: TRBJ2-2

CDR3 protein: CASNSGQDNSPLHF
CDR3 DNA: TGCGCCAGCAACTCGGGACAGGATAATTCACCCCTCCACTTT
clone size: .
V gene: TRBV5-1
D gene: TRBD1
J gene: TRBJ1-6

CDR3 protein: CATQDASGAAGEQYF
CDR3 DNA: TGTGCCACTCAAGACGCGTCCGGGGCGGCCGGCGAGCAGTACTTC
clone size: many
V gene: TRBV11-2
D gene: .
J gene: TRBJ2-7

CDR3 protein: CASSLLAQGSYEQYF
CDR3 DNA: TGTGCCAGCAGCCTCCTAGCCCAAGGTAGCTACGAGCAGTACTTC
clone size: many
V gene: TRBV5-6
D gene: .
J gene: TRBJ2-7

CDR3 protein: CASSSTSGSGNTEAFF
CDR3 DNA: TGTGCCAGCAGTTCCACTTCGGGGTCGGGGAACACTGAAGCTTTCTTT
clone size: few
V gene: TRBV6-5
D gene: .
J gene: TRBJ1-1

CDR3 protein: CASSLARAGLLHNEQFF
CDR3 DNA: TGTGCCAGCAGCTTAGCCAGGGCAGGTCTTTTACACAATGAGCAGTTCTTC
clone size: many
V gene: TRBV7-9
D gene: .
J gene: TRBJ2-1

CDR3 protein: CASSFEPPEYF
CDR3 DNA: TGCGCCAGCAGCTTTGAGCCTCCCGAGTACTTC
clone size: few
V gene: TRBV5-1
D gene: .
J gene: TRBJ2-7

CDR3 protein: CASKVALTDTQYF
CDR3 DNA: TGTGCCAGCAAGGTAGCGTTAACAGATACGCAGTATTTT
clone size: few
V gene: TRBV2
D gene: .
J gene: TRBJ2-3

CDR3 protein: CASSFNRPGEQYF
CDR3 DNA: TGTGCCAGCAGTTTTAACAGACCCGGAGAGCAGTACTTC
clone size: many
V gene: TRBV12-3/TRBV12-4
D gene: .
J gene: TRBJ2-7

CDR3 protein: CASSYPTGPGLRSYEQYF
CDR3 DNA: TGTGCCAGCAGCTACCCGACAGGGCCGGGACTAAGGAGCTACGAGCAGTACTTC
clone size: .
V gene: TRBV11-2
D gene: .
J gene: TRBJ2-7

CDR3 protein: CASSFRGREAFF
CDR3 DNA: TGTGCCAGCAGTTTCAGGGGGCGGGAAGCTTTCTTT
clone size: many
V gene: TRBV28
D gene: TRBD1
J gene: TRBJ1-1

CDR3 protein: CAISPPAGSSGNTIYF
CDR3 DNA: TGTGCCATCAGCCCCCCGGCAGGGAGCTCTGGAAACACCATATATTTT
clone size: few
V gene: TRBV10-3
D gene: .
J gene: TRBJ1-3

CDR3 protein: CASSHPAMNTEAFF
CDR3 DNA: TGCGCCAGCAGCCACCCGGCGATGAACACTGAAGCTTTCTTT
clone size: once
V gene: TRBV4-1
D gene: .
J gene: TRBJ1-1

CDR3 protein: CASSRTTGSNSPLHF
CDR3 DNA: TGTGCCAGCAGCCGGACGACAGGGTCGAATTCACCCCTCCACTTT
clone size: .
V gene: TRBV12-3/TRBV12-4
D gene: TRBD1
J gene: TRBJ1-6

CDR3 protein: CSARDPDRNEQFF
CDR3 DNA: TGCAGTGCTAGGGACCCGGACAGAAATGAGCAGTTCTTC
clone size: .
V gene: TRBV20-1
D gene: .
J gene: TRBJ2-1

CDR3 protein: CSASLRSGRDTDTQYF
CDR3 DNA: TGCAGTGCCAGCCTCCGGAGCGGGAGGGACACAGATACGCAGTATTTT
clone size: .
V gene: TRBV20-1
D gene: TRBD2
J gene: TRBJ2-3

CDR3 protein: CASSLRDRGGRVADTQYF
CDR3 DNA: TGTGCCAGCAGTCTCCGGGACAGGGGCGGAAGGGTCGCAGATACGCAGTATTTT
clone size: .
V gene: TRBV6-2/TRBV6-3
D gene: TRBD1
J gene: TRBJ2-3

CDR3 protein: CASSLLRKKTEAFF
CDR3 DNA: TGTGCCAGCAGTTTACTTCGGAAGAAGACTGAAGCTTTCTTT
clone size: .
V gene: TRBV6-2/TRBV6-3
D gene: .
J gene: TRBJ1-1

CDR3 protein: CASSPGAEQFF
CDR3 DNA: TGTGCCAGCAGCCCGGGGGCTGAGCAGTTCTTC
clone size: .
V gene: TRBV12-3/TRBV12-4
D gene: .
J gene: TRBJ2-1

CDR3 protein: CASSLGTGWQTEAFF
CDR3 DNA: TGTGCCAGCAGCCTCGGGACAGGCTGGCAAACTGAAGCTTTCTTT
clone size: .
V gene: TRBV11-2
D gene: TRBD1
J gene: TRBJ1-1

CDR3 protein: CASSYVRDRDFSNTGELFF
CDR3 DNA: TGTGCCAGCAGCTACGTCCGCGACAGGGATTTCTCTAACACCGGGGAGCTGTTTTTT
clone size: .
V gene: TRBV11-1
D gene: TRBD1
J gene: TRBJ2-2

CDR3 protein: CANSLSWEEPGSGNTIYF
CDR3 DNA: TGTGCCAACAGCTTATCATGGGAGGAACCGGGCTCTGGAAACACCATATATTTT
clone size: .
V gene: TRBV11-1
D gene: .
J gene: TRBJ1-3

CDR3 protein: CASTPRAGREETATPGSSGELFF
CDR3 DNA: TGTGCCAGCACCCCTAGGGCGGGGCGCGAGGAGACAGCCACTCCGGGTTCTTCCGGGGAGCTGTTTTTT
clone size: few
V gene: TRBV7-8
D gene: .
J gene: TRBJ2-2